Presented here are 28 T cell receptor beta chains from one specimen sequenced in a study of regulatory T cells in long-lasting Graves disease. Combining iRepertoire HTBI primers with Arm-PCR of CDR3 regions, the authors built TCR beta libraries. TCRdb processed the multiplex PCR reads anew with MiXCR; each CDR3 protein has one entry. The table records approximately 400,000 distinct CDR3 sequences, 15% of them present only once. Time point specified: newly diagnosed GD, antithyroid drugs for less than 3 months. RNA from PBMCs was the source of the TCR library. These data were also filed under a second study, of T cells in Graves' hyperthyroidism and ophthalmopathy.

Source: peripheral blood mononuclear cells (PBMCs), taken at new diagnosis, from a patient treated with antithyroid drugs. These receptors came from a woman aged 25 to 39 with Graves disease.

In its sample, this clonotype was seen a few times. The V gene is TRBV6-1, the J gene TRBJ2-7, with 8 positions matching TRBD1. Germline V gene sequence: CDR1 MNHNS, CDR2 SASEGT. The CDR3 has 15 amino acids. V was clipped by 6 bases and J by 9 bases; unmatched bases: 16. CDR3 DNA: TGTGCCAGCAGCAGAGCCGGGACAGGCCCCAATGGGCAGTACTTC. As protein: CASSRAGTGPNGQYF.

This chain links TRBV30 with TRBJ2-1; no definite D call. Trimming left V 5 bases short and J 9 bases short, with 11 bases between. Germline values: CDR1 GTSNPN, CDR2 SVGIG (reference sequence). CDR3 length: 11 residues. Written as DNA, the CDR3 is TGTGCCTGGGAACGGACCCTTGAGCAGTTCTTC. It codes for CAWERTLEQFF.

This clonotype was found many times. V and J are TRBV7-3 and TRBJ2-1, with 11 bases identical to TRBD2. The V segment lost 5 bases and the J segment 4 bases; nucleotides outside the gene matches: 7. The CDR3 totals 16 residues. Germline-derived CDR1 and CDR2 are SGHTA and FQGTGA. The CDR3 sequence is CASSPWGTSGYNEQFF. The CDR3 DNA follows: TGTGCCAGCAGCCCGTGGGGGACTAGCGGATACAATGAGCAGTTCTTC.

At least ten counts were recorded for this clonotype. The chain combines TRBV29-1 with TRBJ2-5; unclear D gene. Trimming took off 4 bases at V and 5 bases at J, with 11 bases between the two ends. Germline-derived CDR1 and CDR2 are SQVTM and ANQGSEA. CDR3 length: 12 residues. The CDR3 DNA follows: TGCAGCGTTGGCGGTGGCTTGGAGACCCAGTACTTC. This translates into CSVGGGLETQYF.

This sequence joins TRBV2 and TRBJ2-3; D perhaps matches TRBD2 (6 bases). Trimming left V 6 bases short and J 14 bases short, with 15 bases between. From germline, CDR1 is SNHLY and CDR2 FYNNEI. The CDR3 spans 11 residues. The CDR3 nucleotides read TGTGCCAGCAGAGCCGGGACTCTCCCGTATTTT. Protein: CASRAGTLPYF.

There are many counts of this clonotype. The rearrangement uses TRBV12-3 or TRBV12-4 and TRBJ1-2, with 11 bases identical to TRBD1. This CDR3 is built from 15 residues. V lost 0 bases, J lost 7 bases, and 4 bases stayed unmatched. CDR3 sequence reads: CASSLALGQGGGYTF. CDR3 sequence (DNA): TGTGCCAGCAGTTTAGCCTTGGGACAGGGGGGTGGCTACACCTTC.

This clonotype occurred a few times. The V call is TRBV5-1, the J call TRBJ2-5; D is tentatively TRBD1 or TRBD2 (5 bases each). CDR3 size: 15 residues. Trimming left V 1 base short and J 1 base short, with 11 bases between. Germline-derived CDR1 and CDR2 are SGHRS and YFSETQ. Here the CDR3 reads CASSLLWDPQETQYF. As DNA, the CDR3 is TGCGCCAGCAGCTTGCTTTGGGACCCCCAAGAGACCCAGTACTTC.

This clonotype was seen many times. The chain joins TRBV28 to TRBJ2-7; no reliable D call. V shed 4 bases and J shed 2 bases, with 6 bases lying between them. The CDR3 consists of 12 residues. Looked up from germline, CDR1 is MDHEN and CDR2 is SYDVKM. The CDR3 coding sequence is TGTGCCAGCAGTTCCAGAACCTACGAGCAGTACTTC. This codes for CASSSRTYEQYF. Full variable domain (rest looked up from reference TRBV28 and TRBJ2-7): DVKVTQSSRYLVKRTGEKVFLECVQDMDHENMFWYRQDPGLGLRLIYFSYDVKMKEKGDIPEGYSVSREKKERFSLILESASTNQTSMYLCASSSRTYEQYFGPGTRLTVT.

This clonotype was recorded many times. The CDR3 sequence: CASSLSRSGRSYEQYF. CDR3 nucleotide sequence: TGTGCCAGCAGTTTATCCCGTAGCGGGAGGTCCTACGAGCAGTACTTC. The chain links TRBV27 to TRBJ2-7, with 10 bases that match TRBD2. Trimming cost V 0 bases and J 1 base; bases outside gene matches: 3. The germline V gene encodes CDR1 MNHEY and CDR2 SMNVEV (reference sequence). The CDR3 runs to 16 residues.

There are many counts of this clonotype. The gene calls are TRBV6-2 or TRBV6-3 and TRBJ2-6; no clear D. V lost 0 bases, J lost 4 bases, and 7 bases lay in between. The CDR3 has 15 residues. The V gene's germline CDR1 is MNHEY and CDR2 SVGEGT. DNA for the CDR3: TGTGCCAGCAGTTACTCGAATGCGGGGGCCAACGTCCTGACTTTC. It encodes CASSYSNAGANVLTF.

V gene TRBV5-5 combines with J gene TRBJ2-3; 10 bases are shared with TRBD2. This CDR3 comprises 14 residues. V lost 9 bases, J lost 5 bases, and 9 bases stayed unmatched. Germline loops: CDR1 SGHKS, CDR2 YYEKEE (reference sequence). The CDR3 spells CATTPGTSVDTQYF. The CDR3 bases are TGTGCCACCACCCCGGGGACTAGCGTAGATACGCAGTATTTT.

This clonotype was seen at least ten times. V is TRBV5-1 and J is TRBJ2-7, with D possibly matching TRBD1 (6 bases). V was shortened by 0 bases and J by 6 bases, with 13 bases between the two germline ends. The CDR3 covers 14 residues. Per germline, CDR1 SGHRS and CDR2 YFSETQ. CDR3 DNA sequence: TGCGCCAGCAGCTTGGTACCAGGGGACACCGAGCAGTACTTC. Protein: CASSLVPGDTEQYF.

At least ten counts were recorded for this clonotype. The chain links TRBV10-3 to TRBJ1-1; D is unclear. Per the germline V gene, CDR1 is ENHRY and CDR2 is SYGVKD. The CDR3 has 12 amino acids. V was clipped by 4 bases and J by 5 bases, with 8 bases between them. CDR3 loop: CAISGTGTEAFF. The CDR3 DNA sequence: TGTGCCATCAGTGGGACGGGAACTGAAGCTTTCTTT.

Of note for this clonotype: It may be a read error: a sequence one base away is much more abundant. A read error is likely, as this CDR3 ends without the conserved phenylalanine or tryptophan. J is TRBJ2-1 and V is TRBV5-1; 7 bases are a match to TRBD1. CDR1 and CDR2 from the germline V gene are SGHRS and YFSETQ. J lost 3 bases, V lost 4 bases, and 10 bases had no gene match. The CDR3 runs to 16 residues. The CDR3 DNA is TGCGCCAGCAGCCCCTCCGACAGGGCCTTCTACAATGAGCAGTTCCTC. It specifies CASSPSDRAFYNEQFL.

The CDR3 DNA reads as TGTGCCATCAGTGAAACCCTGGGGACTGAAGCTTTCTTT. It translates to CAISETLGTEAFF. This sequence joins TRBV10-3 and TRBJ1-1; no definite D call. Trimming removed 3 bases at V and 5 bases at J, with 10 bases between. Germline V gene sequence: CDR1 ENHRY, CDR2 SYGVKD. This CDR3 has 13 residues.

This clonotype was counted many times. The rearrangement uses TRBV5-1 and TRBJ2-7, with unresolved D. CDR1 and CDR2 (germline): SGHRS, YFSETQ. The CDR3 consists of 12 residues. The V gene lost 0 bases and the J gene lost 7 bases, with 8 bases spanning the gap. The chain's CDR3 is CASSLEGQEQYF. The DNA of the CDR3 is TGCGCCAGCAGCTTGGAAGGTCAAGAGCAGTACTTC. Complete variable domain (other parts from reference TRBV5-1 and TRBJ2-7): KAGVTQTPRYLIKTRGQQVTLSCSPISGHRSVSWYQQTPGQGLQFLFEYFSETQRNKGNFPGRFSGRQFSNSRSEMNVSTLELGDSALYLCASSLEGQEQYFGPGTRLTVT.

In this sample, this clonotype turned up many times. The V and J genes are TRBV12-3 or TRBV12-4 and TRBJ1-1; D unclear. V shed 10 bases and J shed 2 bases, with 8 bases lying between them. This CDR3 has 11 residues. In DNA form, the CDR3 reads TGTGCCACTACGTTAAACACTGAAGCTTTCTTT. Translating gives CATTLNTEAFF.

Remarks on this clonotype: This clone may be a read error of a much larger clone one base away. V and J are TRBV9 and TRBJ1-1; D remains unclear. CDR1 SGDLS and CDR2 YYNGEE come from the germline V gene. This CDR3 comprises 14 residues. CDR3 coding DNA: TGTGCCAGCAGCGCACCTCCGGGTGGCACTGGAGCTTTCTTT. Protein product: CASSAPPGGTGAFF.

A few counts support this clonotype. J is TRBJ2-3 and V is TRBV15, with D perhaps TRBD1 (6 bases). The CDR3 runs 12 residues. Germline V gene lookup returns CDR1 LNHNV and CDR2 YYDKDF (reference sequence). Trimming removed 0 bases from V and 9 bases from J, with 7 bases in between. In nucleotides, the CDR3 is TGTGCCACCAGCAGAGAGGACAGCACGCAGTATTTT. It is translated as CATSREDSTQYF.

This clonotype was found a few times. At one end the junction does not follow the germline gene, possibly because of a read error. The chain has TRBV6-1 and TRBJ2-3; tentatively, D is TRBD2 (6 bases). This CDR3 is 16 amino acids long. The V gene's germline CDR1 is MNHNS and CDR2 SASEGT. This CDR3 reads CASSPGLAAGTGTQYF. As DNA, the CDR3 is TGTGCCAGCAGCCCCGGGTTAGCGGCTGGCACAGGTACGCAGTATTTT.

This clonotype has at least ten counts. The chain carries TRBV10-3 and TRBJ2-3; 7 bases fit TRBD2. The CDR3 runs 15 residues. CDR1 is ENHRY, CDR2 SYGVKD, per germline. J was trimmed by 0 bases and V by 4 bases; bases with no gene match: 4. The CDR3: CAISGGSPSTDTQYF. The CDR3 DNA is TGTGCCATCAGTGGCGGGAGTCCAAGCACAGATACGCAGTATTTT.

The J gene is TRBJ2-7, the V gene TRBV6-5, with no clear D. The V and J ends lost 1 base and 0 bases respectively, with 10 bases between them. This CDR3 region has 15 residues. Per the germline V gene, CDR1 is MNHEY and CDR2 is SVGAGI. The DNA for the CDR3 is TGTGCCAGCAGTTACTGGGGTCAGTTCTCCTACGAGCAGTACTTC. Protein sequence: CASSYWGQFSYEQYF.

Many counts were recorded for this clonotype. This chain uses TRBV7-3 with TRBJ2-2; the match to TRBD2 covers 13 bases. Germline CDR1 and CDR2: SGHTA and FQGTGA. The CDR3 has 18 amino acids. The V gene end was trimmed by 2 bases and the J gene end by 13 bases; junction bases not matched to a gene: 16. The CDR3 DNA reads as TGTGCCAGCAGCTTATACGATTTAGGGACTAGCGGGGCGGGGATGCTGTTTTTT. Translation gives CASSLYDLGTSGAGMLFF.

This clonotype appeared many times. J is TRBJ1-1 and V is TRBV30; D might be TRBD1 (5 bases). With 8 bases removed from V and 8 bases from J, the gap between germline ends came to 12 bases. Germline CDR1 GTSNPN, CDR2 SVGIG (reference sequence). There are 10 residues in the CDR3. CDR3 in DNA: TGTGCCGCGGGGGTAACAGAAGCTTTCTTT. Residues: CAAGVTEAFF.

In its sample, this clonotype was seen a few times. The gene calls are TRBV7-9 and TRBJ2-7; D is undetermined. Trimming stripped 5 bases from V and 5 bases from J, with 10 bases between. There are 12 residues in the CDR3. Looked up from germline, CDR1 is SEHNR and CDR2 is FQNEAQ (reference sequence). The CDR3 reads CASSQRTHEQYF. DNA for the CDR3: TGTGCCAGCAGCCAGAGGACCCACGAGCAGTACTTC.

This clonotype was observed at least ten times. Here the CDR3 reads CASSHPGGQDNNEQFF. The CDR3 region has the DNA TGTGCCAGCAGCCACCCTGGGGGCCAAGACAACAATGAGCAGTTCTTC. The rearrangement joins TRBV14 to TRBJ2-1, with a weak D call TRBD1 (6 bases). The V gene's germline CDR1 is SGHDN and CDR2 FVKESK. The CDR3 is 16 residues long. Deletions cut 3 bases from V and 5 bases from J, with 17 bases between.

This clonotype showed up many times. J is TRBJ2-1 and V is TRBV6-5, with 9 bases fitting TRBD1. Germline CDR1 and CDR2: MNHEY and SVGAGI. J lost 4 bases, V lost 0 bases, and 4 bases had no gene match. This CDR3 contains 16 residues. CDR3 sequence (DNA): TGTGCCAGCAGTTACTCTGGGACAGGGTCTTACAATGAGCAGTTCTTC. Translating it yields CASSYSGTGSYNEQFF.

This clonotype was recorded at least ten times. The chain joins TRBV29-1 to TRBJ1-2; no clear D gene. In germline, CDR1 is SQVTM, CDR2 ANQGSEA. This CDR3 has 12 amino acids. Here the CDR3 DNA reads TGCACCATCCTGGCGGAGGGCTATGGCTACACCTTC. It translates to CTILAEGYGYTF.